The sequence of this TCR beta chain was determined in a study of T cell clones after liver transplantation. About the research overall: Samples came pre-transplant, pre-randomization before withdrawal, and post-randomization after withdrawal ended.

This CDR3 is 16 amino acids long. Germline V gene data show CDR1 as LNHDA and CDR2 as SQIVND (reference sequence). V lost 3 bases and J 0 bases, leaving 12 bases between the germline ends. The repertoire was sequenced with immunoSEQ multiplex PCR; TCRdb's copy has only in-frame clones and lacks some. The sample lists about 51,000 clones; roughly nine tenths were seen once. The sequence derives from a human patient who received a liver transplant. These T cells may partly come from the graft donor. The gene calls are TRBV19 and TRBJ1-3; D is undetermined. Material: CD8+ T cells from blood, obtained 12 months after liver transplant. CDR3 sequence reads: CASSIGLASSGNTIYF. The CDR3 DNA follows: TGTGCCAGTAGTATTGGTTTGGCGAGCTCTGGAAACACCATATATTTT.